This entry features one T cell receptor (beta chain) sequence. The data stem from a study of blood T cell repertoires in COVID-19. As for the study in general: Samples representing acute and convalescent COVID-19 were sourced from the United States, Italy and Spain.

Profiled with immunoSEQ multiplex PCR; TCRdb holds only in-frame clones, not every one. This sample has some 380,000 clones, with over 75% found just once. The clonotype comes from a middle-aged woman with acute COVID-19. Material: PBMCs or T cells enriched from blood (not recorded which).

The CDR3 sequence: CASSQDRARDTQYF. CDR3 DNA: TGTGCCAGTAGCCAGGACAGGGCGAGAGATACGCAGTATTTT. This chain links TRBV19 with TRBJ2-3, with 8 nucleotides matching TRBD1. CDR3 size: 14 residues. V shed 6 bases and J 5 bases; nucleotides not matched to a gene: 7. Germline lookup yields CDR1 LNHDA and CDR2 SQIVND (reference sequence).